This is a list of T cell receptor beta chains from one sample in a study of CD8 T cells in ankylosing spondylitis. In TCRdb, the 5' RACE reads were re-called with MiXCR into one record per CDR3 protein. The sample shows 25,000 to 30,000 distinct CDR3 sequences, approximately 7.9% of them seen only once. The sequenced material came from blood. The receptors were sampled from a male donor with ankylosing spondylitis or in good health (not recorded which). CDR3s include the opening cysteine and the closing phenylalanine or tryptophan. Fields, in order: D gene, V gene, J gene, clone size, CDR3 DNA, CDR3 protein. A D gene is named only where the DNA matches it firmly. Size is omitted from some rows. Given values are once, few, many or a class for expanded clones.

.	TRBV15	TRBJ2-5	.	TGTGCCACCAGCAGAGATCGGCCGTACCAAGAGACCCAGTACTTC	CATSRDRPYQETQYF
TRBD2	TRBV10-3	TRBJ2-1	many	TGTGCCATCGGCCAGCGGGACCGCTCCTACAATGAGCAGTTCTTC	CAIGQRDRSYNEQFF
.	TRBV7-2	TRBJ2-4	many	TGTGCCAGCAGCTCGAGCCTAAACATTCAGTACTTC	CASSSSLNIQYF
TRBD2	TRBV5-1	TRBJ2-1	.	TGCGCCAGCAGCTTGAGAGTAGCGGGGGGTAAAAGCTCCTACAATGAGCAGTTCTTC	CASSLRVAGGKSSYNEQFF
TRBD1	TRBV6-5	TRBJ1-5	.	TGTGCCAGCAGACAACAGGGGACGAGCAATCAGCCCCAGCATTTT	CASRQQGTSNQPQHF
.	TRBV6-2/TRBV6-3	TRBJ1-5	many	TGCACCTCTTCACAGGGTAGGTGGAATCAGCCCCAGCATTTT	CTSSQGRWNQPQHF
.	TRBV29-1	TRBJ2-3	few	TGCAGCGTTGACCTAGGGCCCACCGCGCCCGATACGCAGTATTTT	CSVDLGPTAPDTQYF
.	TRBV25-1	TRBJ2-1	few	TGTGCCAGCAATACAGCTAGCTCCTACAATGAGCAGTTCTTC	CASNTASSYNEQFF
TRBD2	TRBV28	TRBJ2-1	few	TGTGCCAGCAGTCCGATTAGCGGGGTCTACAATGAGCAGTTCTTC	CASSPISGVYNEQFF
.	TRBV20-1	TRBJ2-1	many	TGCAGTGCTAGAGAGGGCGGAGCTGAGCAGTTCTTC	CSAREGGAEQFF
.	TRBV11-2	TRBJ2-1	few	TGTGCCAGCAGATCCTTCGGGGGTAGGTCCTACAATGAGCAGTTCTTC	CASRSFGGRSYNEQFF
.	TRBV29-1	TRBJ1-1	many	TGCAGCGCCTGGGGGTCCAGATACACTGAAGCTTTCTTT	CSAWGSRYTEAFF
TRBD1	TRBV13	TRBJ2-1	many	TGTGCCAGCAGCCTAGGACAGGGAAACTACAATGAGCAGTTCTTC	CASSLGQGNYNEQFF
.	TRBV7-2	TRBJ2-3	.	TGTGCCAGCAGCCGCCCGCCAGATACGCAGTATTTT	CASSRPPDTQYF
TRBD2	TRBV10-3	TRBJ2-5	many	TGTGCCATCAGTGGACTAGCGGGAGGCCAAGAGACCCAGTACTTC	CAISGLAGGQETQYF
.	TRBV28	TRBJ2-3	few	TGTGCCAGCTCTTTCGCGGTAGATACGCAGTATTTT	CASSFAVDTQYF
.	TRBV25-1	TRBJ1-1	.	TGTGCCAGCAGTGAATATCTTGGGGATTCTGAAGCTTTCTTT	CASSEYLGDSEAFF
.	TRBV4-2	TRBJ2-7	many	TGTGCCAGCAGCCGGTCGGGCCCCTACGAGCAGTACTTC	CASSRSGPYEQYF
.	TRBV7-6	TRBJ2-3	few	TGTGCCAGCAGCTTAGCGCGGTTCACAGATACGCAGTATTTT	CASSLARFTDTQYF
TRBD1	TRBV12-3/TRBV12-4	TRBJ2-1	.	TGTGCCAGCAGTCCTAGGGGGACAGGGGCTGAGCAGTTCTTC	CASSPRGTGAEQFF
.	TRBV29-1	TRBJ2-4	.	TGCAGCGTAGCTATGGGGGGGGCGCGGGGAAACATTCAGTACTTC	CSVAMGGARGNIQYF
.	TRBV12-3/TRBV12-4	TRBJ2-4	few	TGTGCCAGCAGTTTGGTCGGCGGGATTACCCCCTTTGGGAAAAACATTCAGTACTTC	CASSLVGGITPFGKNIQYF
TRBD2	TRBV29-1	TRBJ2-1	.	TGCAGCGTTAGGGGTCTAGCGGAGTTCCCCTCCTACAATGAGCAGTTCTTC	CSVRGLAEFPSYNEQFF
.	TRBV2	TRBJ1-5	.	TGTGCCAGCAGTGAAGTGCAGGGGAATCAGCCCCAGCATTTT	CASSEVQGNQPQHF
TRBD2	TRBV6-4	TRBJ2-2	many	TGTGCCAGCAGTGACGAAGCGGGAGGGACCGGGGAGCTGTTTTTT	CASSDEAGGTGELFF
.	TRBV9	TRBJ2-2	many	TGTGCCAGCAGCGAAGTCAGGGCGGGCACCGGGGAGCTGTTTTTT	CASSEVRAGTGELFF
TRBD2	TRBV20-1	TRBJ2-3	many	TGCAGTGCTAGATCCCCCCGACTAGCGGGGGAGAGAGATACGCAGTATTTT	CSARSPRLAGERDTQYF
.	TRBV5-1	TRBJ2-1	few	TGCGCCAGCAGCTTGGGATCGTATGAGCAGTTCTTC	CASSLGSYEQFF
TRBD1	TRBV6-2/TRBV6-3	TRBJ1-1	few	TGTGCCAGCAGTTTGACAGGGGGTAACACTGAAGCTTTCTTT	CASSLTGGNTEAFF
TRBD1	TRBV30	TRBJ2-1	.	TGTGCCTGGAGTAGACAGGGGGCGTTTGTCAATGAGCAGTTCTTC	CAWSRQGAFVNEQFF
.	TRBV4-3	TRBJ2-1	many	TGCGCCAGCAGCCAGTCGGTACCTGGCTCCTACAATGAGCAGTTCTTC	CASSQSVPGSYNEQFF
.	TRBV12-3/TRBV12-4	TRBJ1-1	many	TGTGCCAGCAGTTTAGAGGGTTATATAGAAGCTTTCTTT	CASSLEGYIEAFF
TRBD2	TRBV7-2	TRBJ2-1	few	TGTGCCAGCAGCTTAGGAGGGGAGGGCAGGGTTAATGAGCAGTTCTTC	CASSLGGEGRVNEQFF
.	TRBV7-9	TRBJ2-3	few	TGTGCCAGCTTCGGCGGGAGCACAGATACGCAGTATTTT	CASFGGSTDTQYF
TRBD1	TRBV19	TRBJ2-2	few	TGTGCCATCCAATCGACAGGGGGTGCCGGGGAGCTGTTTTTT	CAIQSTGGAGELFF
.	TRBV12-3/TRBV12-4	TRBJ1-5	.	TGTGCCAGCACCCAGGGGTATCAGCCCCAGCATTTT	CASTQGYQPQHF
.	TRBV19	TRBJ2-3	many	TGTGCCAGTAGTATGGGGGCTAGCACAGATACGCAGTATTTT	CASSMGASTDTQYF
.	TRBV5-1	TRBJ2-3	few	TGCGCCAGCAGCTCGGGAGTTTTTAACACAGATACGCAGTATTTT	CASSSGVFNTDTQYF
.	TRBV5-1	TRBJ2-3	few	TGCGCCAGCAGCTTGGGACAGCGCACAGATACGCAGTATTTT	CASSLGQRTDTQYF
TRBD2	TRBV10-3	TRBJ2-5	.	TGTGCCATCAGTGATACTAGCGGGGGGGCGGAGACCCAGTACTTC	CAISDTSGGAETQYF
.	TRBV3-1	TRBJ2-7	few	TGTGCCAGCAGCCAAGTAACCGCGAATAAGTACTTC	CASSQVTANKYF
.	TRBV20-1	TRBJ2-3	many	TGCAGTGCTAGGCCCACAGATACGCAGTATTTT	CSARPTDTQYF
TRBD1	TRBV28	TRBJ2-4	few	TGTGCCAGCAGTTCCGGGACAGGGCGATATCTAGCCAAAAACATTCAGTACTTC	CASSSGTGRYLAKNIQYF
.	TRBV10-3	TRBJ1-5	few	TGTGCCATCAGTGAGAATGGAAGGGATCAGCCCCAGCATTTT	CAISENGRDQPQHF
.	TRBV7-7	TRBJ2-2	many	TGTGCCAGCAGCTTAGCGCGGGGAAGGGAGCTGTTTTTT	CASSLARGRELFF
.	TRBV6-2/TRBV6-3	TRBJ2-7	.	TGTGCCAGCAGTTCGTCGAGGGGTACCTACGAGCAGTACTTC	CASSSSRGTYEQYF